This TCR beta chain appears in the sequencing data of a study of cytomegalovirus exposure and HLA in healthy donors. The germline gives CDR1 MDHEN, CDR2 SYDVKM. The CDR3 is 15 residues long. V was pared by 6 bases and J by 0 bases, with 7 bases of the junction left unmatched. The primer mix had 60 Vbeta and 13 Jbeta primers. Assay used: immunoSEQ multiplex PCR; TCRdb lists only in-frame clones, some missing. The top ten clones hold less than 3% of a sample with about 200,000 clones, roughly 68% of them seen once. The TCR comes from a man between 40 and 49 years old in good health and CMV-seropositive. J is TRBJ2-7 and V is TRBV28; 8 bases match TRBD1. Source material: PBMCs. The CDR3: CASRGDRGSSYEQYF. The CDR3 nucleotides are TGTGCCAGCAGAGGTGACAGGGGCAGCTCCTACGAGCAGTACTTC. Complete variable domain (other parts from reference TRBV28 and TRBJ2-7): DVKVTQSSRYLVKRTGEKVFLECVQDMDHENMFWYRQDPGLGLRLIYFSYDVKMKEKGDIPEGYSVSREKKERFSLILESASTNQTSMYLCASRGDRGSSYEQYFGPGTRLTVT.